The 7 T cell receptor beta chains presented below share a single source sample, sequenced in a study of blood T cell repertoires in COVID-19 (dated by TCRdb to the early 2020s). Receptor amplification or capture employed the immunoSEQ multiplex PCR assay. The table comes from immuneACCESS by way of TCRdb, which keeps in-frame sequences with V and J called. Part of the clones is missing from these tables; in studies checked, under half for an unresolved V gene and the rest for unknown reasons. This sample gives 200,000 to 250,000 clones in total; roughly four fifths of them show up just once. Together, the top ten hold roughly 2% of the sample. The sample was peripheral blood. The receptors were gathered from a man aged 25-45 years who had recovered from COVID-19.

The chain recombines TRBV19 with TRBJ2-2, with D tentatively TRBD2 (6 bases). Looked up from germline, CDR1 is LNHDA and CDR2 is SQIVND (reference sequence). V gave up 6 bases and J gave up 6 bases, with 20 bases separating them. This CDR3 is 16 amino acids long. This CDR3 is CASRTTGTATSGELFF. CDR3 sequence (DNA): TGTGCCAGTAGGACGACCGGGACTGCGACATCCGGGGAGCTGTTTTTT.

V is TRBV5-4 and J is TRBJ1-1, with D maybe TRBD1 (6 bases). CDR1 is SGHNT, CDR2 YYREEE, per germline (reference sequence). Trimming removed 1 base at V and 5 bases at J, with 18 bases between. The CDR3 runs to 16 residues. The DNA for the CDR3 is TGTGCCAGCAGCTTGAGTTTGCGGGGGCGCGGAACTGAAGCTTTCTTT. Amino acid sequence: CASSLSLRGRGTEAFF.

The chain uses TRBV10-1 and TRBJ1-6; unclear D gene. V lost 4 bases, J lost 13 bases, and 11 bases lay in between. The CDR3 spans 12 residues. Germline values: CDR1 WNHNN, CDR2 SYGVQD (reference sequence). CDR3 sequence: CASSGATGPLHF. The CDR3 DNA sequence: TGCGCCAGCAGTGGGGCGACGGGGCCCCTCCACTTT.

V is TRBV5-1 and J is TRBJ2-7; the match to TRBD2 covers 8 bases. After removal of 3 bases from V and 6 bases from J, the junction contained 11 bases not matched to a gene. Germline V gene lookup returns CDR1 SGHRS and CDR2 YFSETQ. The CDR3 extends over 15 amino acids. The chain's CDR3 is CASSSRGREGAEQYF. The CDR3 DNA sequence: TGCGCCAGCAGCTCGAGGGGACGGGAGGGTGCCGAGCAGTACTTC.

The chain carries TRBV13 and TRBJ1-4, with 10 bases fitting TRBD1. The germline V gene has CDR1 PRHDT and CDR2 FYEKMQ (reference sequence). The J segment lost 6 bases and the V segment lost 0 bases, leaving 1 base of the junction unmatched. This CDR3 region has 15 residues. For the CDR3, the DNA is TGTGCCAGCAGCTTAGGTGGGACAGGGGATGAAAAACTGTTTTTT. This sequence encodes CASSLGGTGDEKLFF.

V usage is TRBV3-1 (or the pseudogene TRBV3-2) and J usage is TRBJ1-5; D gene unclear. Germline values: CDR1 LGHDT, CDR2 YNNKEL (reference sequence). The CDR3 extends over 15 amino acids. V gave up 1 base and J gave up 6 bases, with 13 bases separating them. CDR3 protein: CASSQGLAGSQPQHF. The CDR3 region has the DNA TGTGCCAGCAGCCAAGGGCTCGCAGGATCTCAGCCCCAGCATTTT.

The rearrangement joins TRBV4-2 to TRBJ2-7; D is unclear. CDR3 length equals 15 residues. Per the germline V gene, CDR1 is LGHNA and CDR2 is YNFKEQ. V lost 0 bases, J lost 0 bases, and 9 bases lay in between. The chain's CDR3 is CASSQEAPSSYEQYF. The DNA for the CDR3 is TGTGCCAGCAGCCAAGAGGCCCCCAGCTCCTACGAGCAGTACTTC.